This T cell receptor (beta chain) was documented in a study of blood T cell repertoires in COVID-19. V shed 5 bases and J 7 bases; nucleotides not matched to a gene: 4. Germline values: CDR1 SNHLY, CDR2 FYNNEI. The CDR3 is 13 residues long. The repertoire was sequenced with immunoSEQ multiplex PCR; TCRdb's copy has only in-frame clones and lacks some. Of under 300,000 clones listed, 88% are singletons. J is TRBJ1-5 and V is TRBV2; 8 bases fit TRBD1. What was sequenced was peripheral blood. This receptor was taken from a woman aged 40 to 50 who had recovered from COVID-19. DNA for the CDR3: TGTGCCAGCAGTCAGGGGGCGCACCAGCCCCAGCATTTT. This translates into CASSQGAHQPQHF.